This is a list of T cell receptor beta chains from one sample in a study of blood T cell repertoires in COVID-19. Repertoires were generated with immunoSEQ multiplex PCR, while TCRdb's copy carries only in-frame clones and drops some. Altogether fewer than 150,000 clones are present, roughly 71% being singletons, with the ten largest covering around 20%. The sequencing sample was made of peripheral blood. These receptors all come from an older man with acute or convalescent COVID-19. CDR3s leave out the opening cysteine and the closing phenylalanine or tryptophan. The order of the fields is J gene, V gene, CDR3 protein.

TRBJ2-2 | TRBV5-6 | ASSMLDRENTGELF
TRBJ2-4 | TRBV5-1 | ASSFPGLWLRKNIQY
TRBJ1-5 | TRBV10-3 | AISETSVQPQH
TRBJ2-2 | TRBV18 | ASSLRTGQDTGELF
TRBJ1-2 | TRBV10-3 | AISDSPGSNYGYT
TRBJ2-7 | TRBV6-1 | ASSEMTGAYEQY
TRBJ2-7 | TRBV7-8 | ASSLNWVGFGQPYEQY
TRBJ1-1 | TRBV30 | ACHFDRSDTEAF
TRBJ1-3 | TRBV4-2 | ASSQEVSDSGNTIY
TRBJ2-7 | TRBV28 | ASSNRGRSSYEQY
TRBJ1-3 | TRBV6-1 | ASSELTGGGITGNTIY
TRBJ2-5 | TRBV11-3 | ASSLGGSAGYQETQY
TRBJ2-7 | TRBV3-1/TRBV3-2 | ASSQTDRIPY
TRBJ2-1 | TRBV10-3 | AISESSQGQRF
TRBJ2-5 | TRBV4-1 | ASSQWRGETQY
TRBJ1-2 | TRBV15 | ATSPHEGD
TRBJ1-3 | TRBV10-3 | AISETQGSGNTIY
TRBJ1-6 | TRBV5-4 | ASSLGSSYNSPLH
TRBJ1-5 | TRBV5-1 | ASSLDARVDQPQH
TRBJ1-5 | TRBV7-8 | ASSGRQGFGGNQPQH
TRBJ2-3 | TRBV18 | ASSPARQGAGTDTQY
TRBJ2-2 | TRBV19 | ASSSLAGVANTGELF
TRBJ2-7 | TRBV5-1 | ASSSSTGSSYEQY
TRBJ1-1 | TRBV6-5 | ASSPRQGSTEAF